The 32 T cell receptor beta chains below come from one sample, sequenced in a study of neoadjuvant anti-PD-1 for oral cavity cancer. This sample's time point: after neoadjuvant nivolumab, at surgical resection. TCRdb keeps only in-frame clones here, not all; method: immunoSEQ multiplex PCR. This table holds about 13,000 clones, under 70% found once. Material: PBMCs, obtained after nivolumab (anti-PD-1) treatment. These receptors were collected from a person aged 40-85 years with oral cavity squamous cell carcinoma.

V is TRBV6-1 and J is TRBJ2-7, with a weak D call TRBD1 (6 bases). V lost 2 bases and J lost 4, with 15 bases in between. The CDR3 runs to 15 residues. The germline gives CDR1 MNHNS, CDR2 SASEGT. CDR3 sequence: CASSEQGNRAYEQYF. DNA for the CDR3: TGTGCCAGCAGTGAACAGGGGAACAGGGCGTACGAGCAGTACTTC.

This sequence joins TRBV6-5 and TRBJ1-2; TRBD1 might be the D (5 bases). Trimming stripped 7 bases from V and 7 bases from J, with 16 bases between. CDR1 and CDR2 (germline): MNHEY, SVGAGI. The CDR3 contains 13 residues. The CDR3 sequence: CASTPGGSRGYTF. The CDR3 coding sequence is TGTGCCAGCACCCCCGGGGGTAGTCGTGGCTACACCTTC.

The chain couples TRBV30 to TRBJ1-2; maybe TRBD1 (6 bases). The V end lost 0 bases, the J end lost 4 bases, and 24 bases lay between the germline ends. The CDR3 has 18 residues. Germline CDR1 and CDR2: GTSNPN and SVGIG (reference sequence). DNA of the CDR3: TGTGCCTGGAGTGTACTCGGGGGCTGGGGGGAGGACTTCTATGGCTACACCTTC. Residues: CAWSVLGGWGEDFYGYTF.

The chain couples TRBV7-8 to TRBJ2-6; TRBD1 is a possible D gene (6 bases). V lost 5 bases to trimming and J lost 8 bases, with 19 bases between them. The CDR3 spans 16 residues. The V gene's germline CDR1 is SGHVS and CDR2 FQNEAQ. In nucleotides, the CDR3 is TGTGCCAGCAGCCCACCACAGGGTAGAGGTACCAACGTCCTGACTTTC. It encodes CASSPPQGRGTNVLTF.

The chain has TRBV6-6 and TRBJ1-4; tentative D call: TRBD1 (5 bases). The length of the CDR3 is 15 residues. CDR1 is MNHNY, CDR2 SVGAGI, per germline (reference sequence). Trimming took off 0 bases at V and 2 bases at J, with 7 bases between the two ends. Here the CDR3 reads CASSYSPGTNEKLFF. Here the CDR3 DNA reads TGTGCCAGCAGTTACTCGCCAGGGACTAATGAAAAACTGTTTTTT.

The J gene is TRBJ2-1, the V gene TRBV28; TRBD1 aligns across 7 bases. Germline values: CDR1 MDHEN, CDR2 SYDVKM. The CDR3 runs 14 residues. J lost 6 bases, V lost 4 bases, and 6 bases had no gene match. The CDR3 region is CASSSRDRRNEQFF. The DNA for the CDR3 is TGTGCCAGCAGTTCCCGGGACAGACGCAATGAGCAGTTCTTC.

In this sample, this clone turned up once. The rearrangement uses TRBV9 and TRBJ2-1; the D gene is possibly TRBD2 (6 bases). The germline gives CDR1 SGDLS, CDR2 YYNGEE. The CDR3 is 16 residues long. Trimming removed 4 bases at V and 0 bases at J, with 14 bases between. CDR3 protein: CASSSLGGASYNEQFF. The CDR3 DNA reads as TGTGCCAGCAGCTCCCTTGGAGGGGCCTCCTACAATGAGCAGTTCTTC.

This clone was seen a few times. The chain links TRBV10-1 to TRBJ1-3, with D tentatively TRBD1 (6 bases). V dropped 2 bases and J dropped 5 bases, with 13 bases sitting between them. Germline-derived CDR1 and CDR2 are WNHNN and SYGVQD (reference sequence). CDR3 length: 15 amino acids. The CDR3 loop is CASSENRGGRNTIYF. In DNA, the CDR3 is TGCGCCAGCAGTGAGAACAGAGGGGGAAGAAACACCATATATTTT.

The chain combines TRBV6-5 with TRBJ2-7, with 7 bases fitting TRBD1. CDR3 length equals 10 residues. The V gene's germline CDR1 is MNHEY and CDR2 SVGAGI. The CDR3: CAYRGYEQYF. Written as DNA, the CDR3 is TGTGCGTACAGGGGATACGAGCAGTACTTC.

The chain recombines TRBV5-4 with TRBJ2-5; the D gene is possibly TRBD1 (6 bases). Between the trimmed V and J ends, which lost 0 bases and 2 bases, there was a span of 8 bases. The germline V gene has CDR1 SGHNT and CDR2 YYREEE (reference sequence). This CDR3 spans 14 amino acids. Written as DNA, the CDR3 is TGTGCCAGCAGCTTGGCAGGGGCGCAAGAGACCCAGTACTTC. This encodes CASSLAGAQETQYF.

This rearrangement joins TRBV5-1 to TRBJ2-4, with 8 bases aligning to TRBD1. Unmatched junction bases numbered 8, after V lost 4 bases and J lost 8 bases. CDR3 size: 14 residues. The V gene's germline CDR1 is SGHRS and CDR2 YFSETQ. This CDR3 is CASSPGQEGDIQYF. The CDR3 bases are TGCGCCAGCAGCCCGGGACAGGAAGGGGACATTCAGTACTTC.

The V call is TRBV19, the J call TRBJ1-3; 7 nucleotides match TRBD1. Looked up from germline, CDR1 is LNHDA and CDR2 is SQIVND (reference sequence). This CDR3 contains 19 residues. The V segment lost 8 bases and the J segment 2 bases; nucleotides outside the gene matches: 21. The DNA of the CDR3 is TGTGCCAGTCATCAGGGGGTGACAGGGTTGATTGTGGCTGGAAACACCATATATTTT. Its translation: CASHQGVTGLIVAGNTIYF.

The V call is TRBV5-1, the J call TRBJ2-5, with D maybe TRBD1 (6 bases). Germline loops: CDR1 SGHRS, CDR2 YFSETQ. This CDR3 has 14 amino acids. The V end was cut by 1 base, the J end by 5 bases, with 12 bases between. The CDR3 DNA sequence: TGCGCCAGCAGCTTGTGGGGGCGCTCTGAGACCCAGTACTTC. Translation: CASSLWGRSETQYF.

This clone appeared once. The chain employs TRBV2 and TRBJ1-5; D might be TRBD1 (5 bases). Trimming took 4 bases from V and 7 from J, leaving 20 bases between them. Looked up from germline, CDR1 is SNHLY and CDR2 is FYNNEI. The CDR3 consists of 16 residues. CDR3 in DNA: TGTGCCAGCAGTGGTGAAGGGGTCTATTTTAGCCAGCCCCAGCATTTT. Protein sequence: CASSGEGVYFSQPQHF.

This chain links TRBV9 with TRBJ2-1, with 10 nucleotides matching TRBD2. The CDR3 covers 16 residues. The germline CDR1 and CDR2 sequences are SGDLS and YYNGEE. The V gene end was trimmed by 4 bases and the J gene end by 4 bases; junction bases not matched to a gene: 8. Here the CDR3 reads CASSSWTSGLYNEQFF. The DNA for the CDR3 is TGTGCCAGCAGCTCTTGGACTAGCGGTTTGTACAATGAGCAGTTCTTC.

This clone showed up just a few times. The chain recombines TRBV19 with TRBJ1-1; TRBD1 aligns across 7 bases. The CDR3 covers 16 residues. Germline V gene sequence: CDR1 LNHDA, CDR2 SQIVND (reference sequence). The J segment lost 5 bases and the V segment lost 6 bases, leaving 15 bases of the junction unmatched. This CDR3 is CASRNPRQGVWTEAFF. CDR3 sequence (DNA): TGTGCCAGTAGAAACCCCAGACAGGGTGTATGGACTGAAGCTTTCTTT.

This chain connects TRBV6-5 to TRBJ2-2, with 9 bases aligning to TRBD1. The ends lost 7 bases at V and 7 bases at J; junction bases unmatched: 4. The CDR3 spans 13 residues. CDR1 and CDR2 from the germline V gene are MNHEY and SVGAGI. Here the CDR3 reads CASTTGGGGELFF. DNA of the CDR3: TGTGCCAGCACTACAGGGGGCGGCGGGGAGCTGTTTTTT.

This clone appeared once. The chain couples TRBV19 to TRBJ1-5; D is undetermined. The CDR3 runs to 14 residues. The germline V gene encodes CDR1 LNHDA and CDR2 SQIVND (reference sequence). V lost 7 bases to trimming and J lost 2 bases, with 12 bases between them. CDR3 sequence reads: CASKSQEGNQPQHF. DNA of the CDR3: TGTGCCAGTAAGTCCCAGGAGGGCAATCAGCCCCAGCATTTT. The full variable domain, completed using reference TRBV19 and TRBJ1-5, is DGGITQSPKYLFRKEGQNVTLSCEQNLNHDAMYWYRQDPGQGLRLIYYSQIVNDFQKGDIAEGYSVSREKKESFPLTVTSAQKNPTAFYLCASKSQEGNQPQHFGDGTRLSIL.

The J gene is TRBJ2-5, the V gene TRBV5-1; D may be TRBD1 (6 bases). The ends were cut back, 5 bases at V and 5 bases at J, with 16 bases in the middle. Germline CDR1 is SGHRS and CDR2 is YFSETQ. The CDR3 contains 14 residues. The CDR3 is CASSLTGHGETQYF. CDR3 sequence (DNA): TGCGCCAGCAGTTTGACAGGACACGGTGAGACCCAGTACTTC.

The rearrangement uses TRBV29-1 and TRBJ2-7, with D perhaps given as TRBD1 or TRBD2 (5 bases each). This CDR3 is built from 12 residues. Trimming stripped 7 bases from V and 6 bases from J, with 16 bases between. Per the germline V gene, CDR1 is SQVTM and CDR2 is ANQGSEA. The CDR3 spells CSARDGTFEQYF. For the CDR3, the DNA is TGCAGCGCCCGGGACGGAACCTTCGAGCAGTACTTC.

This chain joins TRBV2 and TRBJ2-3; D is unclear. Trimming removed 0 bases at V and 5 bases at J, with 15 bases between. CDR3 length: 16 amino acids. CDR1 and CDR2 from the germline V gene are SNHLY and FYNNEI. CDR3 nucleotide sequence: TGTGCCAGCAGTGAAGCAGTTGGTATCTCAGGAGATACGCAGTATTTT. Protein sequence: CASSEAVGISGDTQYF. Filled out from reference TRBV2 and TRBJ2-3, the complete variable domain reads EPEVTQTPSHQVTQMGQEVILRCVPISNHLYFYWYRQILGQKVEFLVSFYNNEISEKSEIFDDQFSVERPDGSNFTLKIRSTKLEDSAMYFCASSEAVGISGDTQYFGPGTRLTVL.

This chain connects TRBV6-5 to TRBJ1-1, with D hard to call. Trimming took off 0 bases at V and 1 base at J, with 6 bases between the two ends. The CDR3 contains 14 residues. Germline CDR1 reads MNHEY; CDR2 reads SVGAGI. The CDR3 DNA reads TGTGCCAGCAGTTACTCGAGCCAGAACACTGAAGCTTTCTTT. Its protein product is CASSYSSQNTEAFF.

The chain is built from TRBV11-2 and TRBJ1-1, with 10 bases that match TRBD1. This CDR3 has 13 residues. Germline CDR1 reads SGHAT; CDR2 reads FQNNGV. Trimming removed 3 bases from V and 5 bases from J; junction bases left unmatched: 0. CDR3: CASSLDRGTEAFF. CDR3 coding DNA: TGTGCCAGCAGCTTGGACAGGGGGACTGAAGCTTTCTTT.

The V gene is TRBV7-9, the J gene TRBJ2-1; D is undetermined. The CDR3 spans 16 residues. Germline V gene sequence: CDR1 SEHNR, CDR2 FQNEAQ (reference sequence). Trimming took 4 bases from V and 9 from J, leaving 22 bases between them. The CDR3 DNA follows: TGTGCCAGCAGCTCCGGACCGTCCGGCCCGCCGGGTGAGCAGTTCTTC. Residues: CASSSGPSGPPGEQFF.

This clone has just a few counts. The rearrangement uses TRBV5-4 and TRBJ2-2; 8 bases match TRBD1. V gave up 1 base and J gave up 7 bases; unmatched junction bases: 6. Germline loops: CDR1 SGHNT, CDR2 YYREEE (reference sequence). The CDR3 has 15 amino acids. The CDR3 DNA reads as TGTGCCAGCAGCTTGCCAGGGGGCGTGAGCGGGGAGCTGTTTTTT. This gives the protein CASSLPGGVSGELFF. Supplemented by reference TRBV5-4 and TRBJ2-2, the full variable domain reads ETGVTQSPTHLIKTRGQQVTLRCSSQSGHNTVSWYQQALGQGPQFIFQYYREEENGRGNFPPRFSGLQFPNYSSELNVNALELDDSALYLCASSLPGGVSGELFFGEGSRLTVL.

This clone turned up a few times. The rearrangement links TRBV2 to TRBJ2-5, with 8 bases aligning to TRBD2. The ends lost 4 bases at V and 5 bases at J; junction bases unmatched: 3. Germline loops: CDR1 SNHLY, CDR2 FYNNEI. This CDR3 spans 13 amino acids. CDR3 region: CASSAGLVETQYF. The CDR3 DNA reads TGTGCCAGCAGTGCGGGACTAGTGGAGACCCAGTACTTC.

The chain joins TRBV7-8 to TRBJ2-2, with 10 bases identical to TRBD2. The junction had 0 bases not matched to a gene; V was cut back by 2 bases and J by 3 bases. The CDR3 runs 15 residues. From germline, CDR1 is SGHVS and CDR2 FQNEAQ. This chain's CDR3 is CASSLLAGDTGELFF. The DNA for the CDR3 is TGTGCCAGCAGCTTACTAGCGGGAGACACCGGGGAGCTGTTTTTT.

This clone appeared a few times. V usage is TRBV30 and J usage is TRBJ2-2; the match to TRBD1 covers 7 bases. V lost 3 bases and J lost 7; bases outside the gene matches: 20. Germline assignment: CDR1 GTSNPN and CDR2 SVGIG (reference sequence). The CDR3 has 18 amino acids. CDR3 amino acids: CAWSKGTDIPMWGGELFF. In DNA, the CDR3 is TGTGCCTGGAGCAAAGGGACAGACATCCCGATGTGGGGCGGGGAGCTGTTTTTT.

The CDR3 protein is CASRPGQGILSSYNEQFF. DNA for the CDR3: TGTGCCAGCAGACCTGGACAGGGGATTCTTAGCTCCTACAATGAGCAGTTCTTC. This sequence joins TRBV7-9 and TRBJ2-1; 9 positions agree with TRBD1. Losses at the gene ends were 6 bases for V and 0 bases for J; bases not matched to a gene: 12. CDR1 is SEHNR and CDR2 is FQNEAQ in the germline V gene (reference sequence). There are 18 residues in the CDR3.

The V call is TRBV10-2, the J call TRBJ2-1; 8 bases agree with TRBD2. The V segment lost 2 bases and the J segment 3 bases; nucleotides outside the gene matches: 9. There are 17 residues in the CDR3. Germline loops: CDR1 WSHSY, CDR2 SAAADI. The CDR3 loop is CASSEPDPGLGYNEQFF. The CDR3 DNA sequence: TGCGCCAGCAGTGAGCCTGATCCGGGACTAGGCTACAATGAGCAGTTCTTC.

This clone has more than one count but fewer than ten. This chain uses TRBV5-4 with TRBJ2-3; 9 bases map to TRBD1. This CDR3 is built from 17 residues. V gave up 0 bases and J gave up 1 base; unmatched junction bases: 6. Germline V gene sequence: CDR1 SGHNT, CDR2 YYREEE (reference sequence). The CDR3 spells CASSLAPQGAGTDTQYF. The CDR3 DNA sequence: TGTGCCAGCAGCTTGGCCCCACAGGGGGCAGGCACAGATACGCAGTATTTT.

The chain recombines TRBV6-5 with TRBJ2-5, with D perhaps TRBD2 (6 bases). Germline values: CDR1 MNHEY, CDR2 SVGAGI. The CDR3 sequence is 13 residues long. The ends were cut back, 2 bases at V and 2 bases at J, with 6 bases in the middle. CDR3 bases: TGTGCCAGCAGTTACGCGGGACAAGAGACCCAGTACTTC. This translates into CASSYAGQETQYF.